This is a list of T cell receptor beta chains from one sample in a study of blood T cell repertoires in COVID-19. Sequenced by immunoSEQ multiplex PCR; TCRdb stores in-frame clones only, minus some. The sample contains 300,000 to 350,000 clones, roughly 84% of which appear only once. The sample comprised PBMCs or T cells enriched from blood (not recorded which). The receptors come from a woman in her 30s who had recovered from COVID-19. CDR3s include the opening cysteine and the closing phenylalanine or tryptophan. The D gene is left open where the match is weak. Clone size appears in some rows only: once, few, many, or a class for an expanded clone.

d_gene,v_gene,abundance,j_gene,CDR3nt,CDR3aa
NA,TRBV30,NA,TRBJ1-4,TGTGCCTGGGCTGCAGGGACTAATGAAAAACTGTTTTTT,CAWAAGTNEKLFF
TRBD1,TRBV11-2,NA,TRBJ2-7,TGTGCCAGCAGCGCAGGGGGTTCCTACGAGCAGTACTTC,CASSAGGSYEQYF
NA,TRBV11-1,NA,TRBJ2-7,TGTGCCAGCAGCTTTCGGAGGGACAGCTTCTACGAGCAGTACTTC,CASSFRRDSFYEQYF
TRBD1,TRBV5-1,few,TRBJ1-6,TGCGCCAGCAGCTCCACAGGGGGAGATTCACCCCTCCACTTT,CASSSTGGDSPLHF
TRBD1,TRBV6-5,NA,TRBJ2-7,TGTGCCAGCAGTTACGGACAGGACCTCTCCTACGAGCAGTACTTC,CASSYGQDLSYEQYF
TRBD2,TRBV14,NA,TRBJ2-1,TGTGCCAGCAGCCAAGTAGCGGGGGGGTCGAATGAGCAGTTCTTC,CASSQVAGGSNEQFF
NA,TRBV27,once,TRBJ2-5,TGTGCCAGCAGTTATAAACGGGGAAGGGAGACCCAGTACTTC,CASSYKRGRETQYF
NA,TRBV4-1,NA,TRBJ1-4,TGCGCCAGCAGCCAAGAGAAAGGGGCGACTAATGAAAAACTGTTTTTT,CASSQEKGATNEKLFF
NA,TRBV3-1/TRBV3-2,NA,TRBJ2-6,TGTGCCAGCAGCCAGGAAGGCCGCGGATCTGCTAACGTCCTGACTTTC,CASSQEGRGSANVLTF
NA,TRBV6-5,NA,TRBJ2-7,TGTGCCAGCAGTAACAGGGATTTACTCTACGAGCAGTACTTC,CASSNRDLLYEQYF
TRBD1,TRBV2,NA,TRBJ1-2,TGTGCCAGCAGCGGACAGGTTTATGGCTACACCTTC,CASSGQVYGYTF
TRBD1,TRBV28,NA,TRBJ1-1,TGTGCCACTCAGGGGGGGAACACTGAAGCTTTCTTT,CATQGGNTEAFF
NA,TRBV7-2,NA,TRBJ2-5,TGTGCCAGCAGCTTAGCGGGGGGGCGGTGGCAAGAGACCCAGTACTTC,CASSLAGGRWQETQYF